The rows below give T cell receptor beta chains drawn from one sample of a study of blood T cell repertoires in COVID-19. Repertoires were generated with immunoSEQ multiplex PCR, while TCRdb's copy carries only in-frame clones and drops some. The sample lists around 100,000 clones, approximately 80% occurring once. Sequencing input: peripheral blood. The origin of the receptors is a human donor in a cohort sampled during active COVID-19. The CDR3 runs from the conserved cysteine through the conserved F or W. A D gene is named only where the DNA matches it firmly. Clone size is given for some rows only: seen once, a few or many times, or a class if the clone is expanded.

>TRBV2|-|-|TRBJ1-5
CASTRGTPNQPQHF
TGTGCCAGCACAAGGGGGACACCTAATCAGCCCCAGCATTTT
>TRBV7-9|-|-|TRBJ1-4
CAASQQGTQREKLFF
TGTGCCGCCTCACAACAGGGAACTCAACGTGAAAAACTGTTTTTT
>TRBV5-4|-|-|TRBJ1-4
CASSSAGAFNEKLFF
TGTGCCAGCAGCAGCGCGGGGGCCTTTAATGAAAAACTGTTTTTT
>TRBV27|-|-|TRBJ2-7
CASTRRQGFSYEQYF
TGTGCCAGCACCCGGCGGCAGGGGTTCTCCTACGAGCAGTACTTC
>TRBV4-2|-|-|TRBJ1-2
CASSETTGDGYTF
TGTGCCAGCAGCGAAACGACCGGGGATGGCTACACCTTC
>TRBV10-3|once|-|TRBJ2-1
CAISVVGQGIGEQFF
TGTGCCATCAGTGTGGTAGGGCAGGGTATCGGTGAGCAGTTCTTC
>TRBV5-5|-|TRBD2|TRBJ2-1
CASSLGLAGAYNEQFF
TGTGCCAGCAGCTTGGGTTTAGCGGGAGCCTACAATGAGCAGTTCTTC
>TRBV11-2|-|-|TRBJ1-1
CASSLSRVMNTEAFF
TGTGCCAGCAGCTTATCCCGAGTCATGAACACTGAAGCTTTCTTT
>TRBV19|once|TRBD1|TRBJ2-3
CASSPVTGTAFTDTQYF
TGTGCCAGTAGCCCCGTTACCGGGACAGCATTCACAGATACGCAGTATTTT
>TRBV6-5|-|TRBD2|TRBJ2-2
CASSSLAGGPTGELFF
TGTGCCAGCAGTTCCCTAGCGGGGGGGCCGACCGGGGAGCTGTTTTTT
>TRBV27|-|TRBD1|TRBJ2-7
CASSDVLTGGSPYEQYF
TGTGCCAGCAGCGACGTACTGACAGGGGGCTCCCCCTACGAGCAGTACTTC
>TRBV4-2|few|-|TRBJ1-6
CASSQDVGRSSYNSPLHF
TGTGCCAGCAGCCAAGATGTGGGGAGGAGCTCCTATAATTCACCCCTCCACTTT
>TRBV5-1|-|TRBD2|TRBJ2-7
CASRVLGGAYEQYF
TGCGCCAGCCGGGTGCTGGGGGGGGCCTACGAGCAGTACTTC
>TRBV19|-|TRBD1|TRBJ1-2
CATQPRTGVVYGYTF
TGTGCCACCCAACCCCGGACAGGGGTGGTCTATGGCTACACCTTC
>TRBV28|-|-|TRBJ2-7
CASSLQGKQYF
TGTGCCAGCAGTTTACAGGGAAAGCAGTACTTC
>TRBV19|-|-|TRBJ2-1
CASSMIMARYNEQFF
TGTGCCAGTAGTATGATTATGGCCCGATACAATGAGCAGTTCTTC
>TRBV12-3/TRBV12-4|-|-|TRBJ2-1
CASRILAAGEQFF
TGTGCCAGCAGGATACTAGCAGCGGGTGAGCAGTTCTTC
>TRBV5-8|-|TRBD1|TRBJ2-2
CASSLTGRTGELFF
TGTGCCAGCAGCCTGACAGGGAGAACCGGGGAGCTGTTTTTT
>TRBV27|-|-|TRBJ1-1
CASSFGGRGAEAFF
TGTGCCAGCAGTTTCGGGGGGCGCGGCGCTGAAGCTTTCTTT
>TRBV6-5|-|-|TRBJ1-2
CASGAGDGYTF
TGTGCCAGCGGGGCAGGGGATGGCTACACCTTC
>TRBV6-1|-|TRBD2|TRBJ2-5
CASSEGGLAFGETQYF
TGTGCCAGCAGTGAAGGTGGACTAGCTTTTGGGGAGACCCAGTACTTC
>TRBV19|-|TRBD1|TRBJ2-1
CASSNTGALSNEQFF
TGTGCCAGTAGTAATACAGGGGCCTTGAGCAATGAGCAGTTCTTC
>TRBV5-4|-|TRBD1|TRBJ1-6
CASSTRTGGESPLHF
TGTGCCAGCAGTACTCGTACAGGGGGCGAATCACCCCTCCACTTT
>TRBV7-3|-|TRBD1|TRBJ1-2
CASSPGTGVGDGYTF
TGTGCCAGCAGCCCGGGGACAGGGGTGGGGGATGGCTACACCTTC
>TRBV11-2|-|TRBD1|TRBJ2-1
CASSSSDRGWYNEQFF
TGTGCCAGCAGCTCCTCCGACAGGGGATGGTACAATGAGCAGTTCTTC
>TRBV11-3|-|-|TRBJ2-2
CASSLDLRNTGELFF
TGTGCCAGCAGCTTAGATCTTAGAAACACCGGGGAGCTGTTTTTT
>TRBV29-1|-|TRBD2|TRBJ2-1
CSVFRLAGGEQFF
TGCAGCGTCTTCCGCCTAGCGGGGGGGGAGCAGTTCTTC
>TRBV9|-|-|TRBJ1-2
CASRPELGPNYGYTF
TGTGCCAGCAGACCAGAGCTGGGGCCTAACTATGGCTACACCTTC
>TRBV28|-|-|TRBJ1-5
CASKGDSNQPQHF
TGTGCCAGCAAGGGGGATAGCAATCAGCCCCAGCATTTT
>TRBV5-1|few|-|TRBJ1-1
CASSLRAGAEAFF
TGCGCCAGCAGCTTGAGGGCGGGCGCTGAAGCTTTCTTT
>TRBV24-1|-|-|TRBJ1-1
CATSAQGSQVTMNTEAFF
TGTGCCACCAGTGCCCAGGGGAGCCAGGTAACCATGAACACTGAAGCTTTCTTT
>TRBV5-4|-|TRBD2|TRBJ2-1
CASSLALLAGGRSYNEQFF
TGTGCCAGCAGCTTGGCGTTACTAGCGGGAGGGCGAAGCTACAATGAGCAGTTCTTC
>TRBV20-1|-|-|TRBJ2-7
CSASKLTPGEQYF
TGCAGTGCTAGTAAACTGACTCCCGGGGAGCAGTACTTC
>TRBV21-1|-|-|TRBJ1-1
CASSKAPWDNKVEAFF
TGTGCCAGCAGCAAAGCCCCCTGGGACAACAAAGTTGAAGCTTTCTTT
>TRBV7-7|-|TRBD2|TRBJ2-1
CASSLTTTSGGSYNEQFF
TGTGCTAGCAGCTTAACGACGACTAGCGGGGGCTCCTACAATGAGCAGTTCTTC
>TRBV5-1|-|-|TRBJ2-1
CASSFGQSYNEQFF
TGCGCCAGCAGCTTTGGGCAGTCCTACAATGAGCAGTTCTTC
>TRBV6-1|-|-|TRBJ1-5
CASSEGEGQPQHF
TGTGCCAGCAGTGAAGGGGAGGGACAGCCCCAGCATTTT
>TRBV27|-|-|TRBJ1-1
CASKIGRQQNTEAFF
TGTGCCAGCAAAATTGGAAGACAGCAGAACACTGAAGCTTTCTTT
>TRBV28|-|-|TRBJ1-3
CASSPRERIIGGNTIYF
TGTGCCAGCAGTCCCCGGGAGCGGATAATAGGTGGAAACACCATATATTTT
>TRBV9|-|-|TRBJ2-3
CASSDSGVPDTQYF
TGTGCCAGCAGCGATTCGGGGGTTCCAGATACGCAGTATTTT
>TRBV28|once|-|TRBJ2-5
CATYSLGPFGETQYF
TGTGCCACCTACTCTCTGGGGCCGTTCGGGGAGACCCAGTACTTC
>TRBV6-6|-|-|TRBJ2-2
CASSYLQRGTGELFF
TGTGCCAGCAGTTACCTTCAACGGGGGACCGGGGAGCTGTTTTTT
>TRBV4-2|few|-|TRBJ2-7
CASSQGGSYEQYF
TGTGCCAGCAGCCAAGGAGGCTCATACGAGCAGTACTTC
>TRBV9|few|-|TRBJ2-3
CASSPTRTDTQYF
TGTGCCAGCAGCCCTACTCGCACAGATACGCAGTATTTT
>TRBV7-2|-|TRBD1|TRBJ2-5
CASSPGTGGSETQYF
TGTGCCAGCAGCCCCGGGACAGGGGGATCCGAGACCCAGTACTTC
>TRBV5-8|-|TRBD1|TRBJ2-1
CASSFQDRGYGLSNEQFF
TGTGCCAGCAGCTTCCAGGACAGGGGGTATGGTTTGAGCAATGAGCAGTTCTTC
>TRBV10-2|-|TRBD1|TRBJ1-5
CASSEWGQGSNQPQHF
TGCGCCAGCAGTGAGTGGGGACAGGGGTCAAATCAGCCCCAGCATTTT
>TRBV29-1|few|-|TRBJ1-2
CSVERGGAGYTF
TGCAGCGTTGAAAGAGGGGGAGCTGGCTACACCTTC
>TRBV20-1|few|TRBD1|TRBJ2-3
CSLEQGRAQYF
TGCAGTCTAGAACAGGGGCGGGCGCAGTATTTT
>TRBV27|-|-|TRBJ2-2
CASTLRRDTGELFF
TGTGCCAGCACCCTAAGACGGGACACCGGGGAGCTGTTTTTT
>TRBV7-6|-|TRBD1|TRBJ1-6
CASSPGTGNNSPLHF
TGTGCCAGCAGCCCGGGGACAGGGAATAATTCACCCCTCCACTTT
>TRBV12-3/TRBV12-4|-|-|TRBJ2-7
CASTLYNEQYF
TGTGCCAGCACCTTATACAACGAGCAGTACTTC
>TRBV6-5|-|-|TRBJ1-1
CASSYGGSDTEAFF
TGTGCCAGCAGTTACGGGGGGTCGGACACTGAAGCTTTCTTT
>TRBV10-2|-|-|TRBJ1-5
CASSDPGQRLYSNQPQHF
TGCGCCAGCAGTGACCCCGGACAGAGACTATATAGCAATCAGCCCCAGCATTTT